The 20 T cell receptor beta chains reported below all come from one sample, sequenced in a study of post-analysis software for immune sequencing data. Points from the study as a whole: Among 4 or 5 TRBV segments more frequent in patients than controls were TRBV5-6, TRBV5-1 and TRBV20-1.

Incorporated into the TCR beta cDNA libraries were unique molecular identifiers, which served to reduce PCR and sequencing biases. One entry per CDR3 protein results from TCRdb running MiXCR on the PCR reads. The repertoire holds hundreds of thousands of distinct CDR3 sequences, approximately 59% seen once, with about 11% in the top ten. Antigens for these TCRs are unknown. Sequencing used blood. These receptors were obtained from a girl aged 2-10 years with multiple sclerosis.

This rearrangement joins TRBV4-1 to TRBJ2-3, with D perhaps TRBD1 or TRBD2 (6 bases each). This CDR3 is built from 14 residues. Trimming pared 1 base from V and 4 bases from J, leaving 9 bases between. Germline V gene sequence: CDR1 MGHRA, CDR2 YSYEKL. This chain's CDR3 is CASSQGGGPDTQYF. The CDR3 DNA reads as TGCGCCAGCAGCCAAGGAGGGGGGCCAGATACGCAGTATTTT.

This chain uses TRBV10-3 with TRBJ2-1, with D perhaps TRBD2 (7 bases). Germline loops: CDR1 ENHRY, CDR2 SYGVKD. The V gene lost 6 bases and the J gene lost 2 bases, with 14 bases spanning the gap. The CDR3 consists of 15 residues. CDR3 sequence reads: CAISFRGAAYNEQFF. As DNA, the CDR3 is TGTGCCATCAGCTTCCGGGGGGCCGCCTACAATGAGCAGTTCTTC.

This clonotype was picked up a small number of times. V usage is TRBV7-4 and J usage is TRBJ1-3; D is possibly TRBD1 (5 bases). The CDR3 is made up of 15 amino acids. Trimming took off 3 bases at V and 2 bases at J, with 11 bases between the two ends. Germline V gene lookup returns CDR1 SGHVT and CDR2 SQSDAQ. Here the CDR3 reads CASSFLEGTGNTIYF. As DNA, the CDR3 is TGTGCCAGCAGCTTCTTAGAGGGGACTGGAAACACCATATATTTT.

The chain is built from TRBV29-1 and TRBJ2-3; TRBD1 agrees at 8 bases. The CDR3 runs to 14 residues. Trimming cost V 4 bases and J 4 bases; bases outside gene matches: 7. From germline, CDR1 is SQVTM and CDR2 ANQGSEA. The CDR3 spells CSVVLRGRSDTQYF. Written as DNA, the CDR3 is TGCAGCGTTGTCCTCAGGGGGCGTTCAGATACGCAGTATTTT.

With regard to this clonotype: Germline is not matched at one junction end, which may reflect a read error. V and J are TRBV29-1 and TRBJ2-1, with 9 bases aligning to TRBD2. The CDR3 runs 13 residues. Per the germline V gene, CDR1 is SQVTM and CDR2 is ANQGSEA. The CDR3 nucleotides read TGCAGCGTTCGCGGGAGGGTCCACAATGAGCGGTTCTTC. Translating gives CSVRGRVHNERFF.

The chain uses TRBV24-1 and TRBJ1-2, with D possibly matching TRBD1 (6 bases). Trimming removed 3 bases from V and 3 bases from J, with 13 bases in between. CDR3 length equals 15 residues. Germline V gene data show CDR1 as KGHDR and CDR2 as SFDVKD. The CDR3 DNA follows: TGTGCCACCAGTGATGGGGGCCTCCCACACTATGGCTACACCTTC. It codes for CATSDGGLPHYGYTF.

Points on this clonotype: At one end the junction does not follow the germline gene, possibly because of a read error. The chain couples TRBV5-1 to TRBJ2-3, with D possibly TRBD1 on 6 matching bases. The CDR3 has 14 amino acids. Germline V gene lookup returns CDR1 SGHRS and CDR2 YFSETQ. CDR3 sequence (DNA): TGCGCCAGCAGCCGCAGGACAGATGGAGATACGCAGTGTTTT. It specifies CASSRRTDGDTQCF.

This sequence joins TRBV29-1 and TRBJ2-1, with 7 nucleotides matching TRBD2. Per the germline V gene, CDR1 is SQVTM and CDR2 is ANQGSEA. This CDR3 comprises 13 residues. The CDR3 is CSSGWSAYNEQFF. In DNA form, the CDR3 reads TGCAGTAGCGGGTGGTCAGCCTACAATGAGCAGTTCTTC.

V usage is TRBV6-2 or TRBV6-3 and J usage is TRBJ1-2; 9 bases line up with TRBD1. The CDR3 length is 16 residues. With V trimmed by 7 bases and J by 1 base, 10 bases remained unmatched. Germline CDR1 is MNHEY and CDR2 is SVGEGT. CDR3 DNA: TGTGCCAGCACCGGGACAGGGAACTCGCGTAACTATGGCTACACCTTC. Amino acid sequence: CASTGTGNSRNYGYTF.

The V and J genes are TRBV29-1 and TRBJ2-7; the D gene is possibly TRBD2 (6 bases). V lost 0 bases and J 3 bases, leaving 15 bases between the germline ends. The CDR3 has 15 amino acids. Germline values: CDR1 SQVTM, CDR2 ANQGSEA. The CDR3 region is CSVEENREPCYEQYF. The CDR3 DNA reads TGCAGCGTTGAAGAAAACCGGGAGCCTTGCTACGAGCAGTACTTC.

This clonotype was recorded a few times. The genes are TRBV5-1 and TRBJ2-1, with 14 bases lining up with TRBD2. The germline V gene has CDR1 SGHRS and CDR2 YFSETQ. The CDR3 has 19 amino acids. With V trimmed by 3 bases and J by 4 bases, 12 bases remained unmatched. CDR3 coding DNA: TGCGCCAGCAGCTCCGGGACTAGCGGGAGAGGGTCCTTGTACAATGAGCAGTTCTTC. Its translation: CASSSGTSGRGSLYNEQFF.

J is TRBJ2-1 and V is TRBV6-2 or TRBV6-3, with D maybe TRBD2 (6 bases). This CDR3 has 14 amino acids. Germline V lookup: CDR1 MNHEY, CDR2 SVGEGT. With 6 bases removed from V and 4 bases from J, the gap between germline ends came to 13 bases. CDR3 DNA sequence: TGTGCCAGCAGGGACCCGGGAGAATACAATGAGCAGTTCTTC. It codes for CASRDPGEYNEQFF.

This clonotype appeared a few times. This chain joins TRBV7-9 and TRBJ2-3, with 7 bases fitting TRBD2. The CDR3 runs to 14 residues. In germline, CDR1 is SEHNR, CDR2 FQNEAQ (reference sequence). V lost 2 bases to trimming and J lost 2 bases; unmatched junction nucleotides: 1. The CDR3 nucleotides are TGTGCCAGCAGCTTACTAGCGGACACAGATACGCAGTATTTT. Translating it yields CASSLLADTDTQYF.

In DNA, the CDR3 is TGCAGTGCTAGTGAAGGGAGTGGGGGGGGCAATCAGCCCCAGCATTTT. This translates into CSASEGSGGGNQPQHF. The gene calls are TRBV20-1 and TRBJ1-5; the D gene is possibly TRBD1 (5 bases). Between the trimmed V and J ends, which lost 3 bases and 2 bases, there was a span of 17 bases. CDR1 is DFQATT and CDR2 is SNEGSKA in the germline V gene (reference sequence). The CDR3 spans 16 residues.

A few counts support this clonotype. The chain joins TRBV15 to TRBJ2-5; a weak D match, TRBD1 (7 bases). The V end lost 0 bases, the J end lost 5 bases, and 13 bases lay between the germline ends. This CDR3 has 15 amino acids. The V gene's germline CDR1 is LNHNV and CDR2 YYDKDF (reference sequence). The CDR3: CATSRDRGEGETQYF. The CDR3 DNA reads TGTGCCACCAGCAGAGACAGGGGGGAAGGGGAGACCCAGTACTTC.

This chain links TRBV3-1 with TRBJ1-2; tentatively, D is TRBD1 (5 bases). Germline CDR1 reads LGHDT; CDR2 reads YNNKEL (reference sequence). CDR3 length: 15 amino acids. The V gene lost 1 base and the J gene lost 2 bases, with 11 bases spanning the gap. The DNA of the CDR3 is TGTGCCAGCAGCCAAGTCGGGGCCCAAAACTATGGCTACACCTTC. Its translation: CASSQVGAQNYGYTF.

The gene calls are TRBV6-5 and TRBJ1-5, with D possibly matching TRBD1 (5 bases). This CDR3 spans 14 amino acids. In germline, CDR1 is MNHEY, CDR2 SVGAGI. V shed 7 bases and J shed 4 bases, with 14 bases lying between them. The CDR3 DNA is TGTGCCAGCACCCGGGGGAGGGTGAATCAGCCCCAGCATTTT. This translates into CASTRGRVNQPQHF.

This clonotype appeared once. The genes are TRBV4-2 and TRBJ2-7, with D maybe TRBD2 (5 bases). The assigned J gene may be wrong: the sequence end matches TRBJ2-5 better. This CDR3 has 13 amino acids. Germline CDR1 reads LGHNA; CDR2 reads YNFKEQ. CDR3 sequence (DNA): TGTGCCAGCAGCCCTCGGGGAACGGAGACCCAGTACTTC. Protein product: CASSPRGTETQYF.

V gene TRBV10-3 combines with J gene TRBJ1-1; possible D gene TRBD1, 6 bases. This CDR3 spans 12 amino acids. Trimming took 4 bases from V and 6 from J, leaving 9 bases between them. Germline lookup yields CDR1 ENHRY and CDR2 SYGVKD. The CDR3 reads CAISVEGAEAFF. The CDR3 DNA follows: TGTGCCATCAGTGTCGAGGGGGCTGAAGCTTTCTTT.

This chain joins TRBV29-1 and TRBJ2-1; the match to TRBD1 covers 8 bases. Per germline, CDR1 SQVTM and CDR2 ANQGSEA. CDR3 length: 15 amino acids. J was trimmed by 7 bases and V by 3 bases; bases with no gene match: 11. CDR3 region: CSVDRRGPFWNEQFF. CDR3 DNA sequence: TGCAGCGTTGATCGCAGGGGGCCCTTTTGGAATGAGCAGTTCTTC.